This entry concerns a single T cell receptor (beta chain). As yet, its antigen is unknown. J gave up 9 bases and V 5 bases, and 7 bases lay outside the gene matches. This CDR3 region has 12 residues. Germline V gene lookup returns CDR1 SEHNR and CDR2 FQNEAQ (reference sequence). These data belong to a study of CD8 T cells in ankylosing spondylitis. General study results and limits: Disease-linked clones bore a CD8+ phenotype, appearing relatively rarely in peripheral blood. A TCR beta motif of under ten highly homologous variants appeared characteristic of ankylosing spondylitis blood. A number of the motif variants had already been described in reactive arthritis synovial fluid and blood.

Quantitative molecular-barcoded 5'-RACE generated the TCR beta libraries. A single record per CDR3 protein comes from TCRdb applying MiXCR to the 5' RACE reads. The repertoire includes hundreds of thousands of distinct CDR3 sequences, around 11% of them detected once, and approximately 0.46% sits in the top ten. This sequence was found in a male donor with ankylosing spondylitis. The chain joins TRBV7-9 to TRBJ2-7, with 7 bases matching TRBD1. The sample comprised blood, either unsorted or a sorted T cell fraction (not recorded which). The CDR3: CASSERTGTQYF. CDR3 in DNA: TGTGCCAGCAGCGAGCGGACAGGAACGCAGTACTTC.